Listed below are T cell receptor beta chains from one sample, sequenced in a study of blood T cell repertoires in COVID-19. TCRdb's table, derived via immunoSEQ multiplex PCR, lists solely in-frame clones and lacks some. The repertoire holds roughly 200,000 clones, with 94% as singletons. Source material: peripheral blood. Receptors originate from a man aged 25-45 years with COVID-19, enrolled during active disease. Both conserved end residues are part of each CDR3. D genes are given only for firm matches. Clone size is given for some rows only: seen once, a few or many times, or a class if the clone is expanded.

clone_size: NA; v_call: TRBV27; d_call: TRBD1; j_call: TRBJ1-1; cdr3_length: 14; cdr3_aa: CASSFRQGNTEAFF; cdr3_nt: TGTGCCAGCAGTTTTAGACAGGGGAACACTGAAGCTTTCTTT
clone_size: NA; v_call: TRBV10-3; d_call: NA; j_call: TRBJ1-6; cdr3_length: 17; cdr3_aa: CAISGAGGGAANSPLHF; cdr3_nt: TGTGCCATCAGTGGAGCAGGTGGTGGGGCCGCTAATTCACCCCTCCACTTT
clone_size: NA; v_call: TRBV11-2; d_call: TRBD1; j_call: TRBJ2-3; cdr3_length: 15; cdr3_aa: CASSLEAGGADTQYF; cdr3_nt: TGTGCCAGCAGCTTAGAGGCAGGGGGCGCAGATACGCAGTATTTT
clone_size: NA; v_call: TRBV4-1; d_call: NA; j_call: TRBJ1-2; cdr3_length: 13; cdr3_aa: CASSSRGGYGYTF; cdr3_nt: TGCGCCAGCAGCTCTCGGGGTGGGTATGGCTACACCTTC
clone_size: NA; v_call: TRBV11-2; d_call: TRBD2; j_call: TRBJ2-7; cdr3_length: 14; cdr3_aa: CASSLAGGSYEQYF; cdr3_nt: TGTGCCAGCAGCTTGGCGGGGGGCTCCTACGAGCAGTACTTC
clone_size: few; v_call: TRBV7-9; d_call: NA; j_call: TRBJ2-2; cdr3_length: 15; cdr3_aa: CASSLASGYTGELFF; cdr3_nt: TGTGCCAGCAGCTTAGCCTCTGGCTACACCGGGGAGCTGTTTTTT
clone_size: NA; v_call: TRBV4-1; d_call: NA; j_call: TRBJ2-3; cdr3_length: 16; cdr3_aa: CASSQTSGFSTDTQYF; cdr3_nt: TGCGCCAGCAGCCAGACCAGCGGCTTCAGCACAGATACGCAGTATTTT
clone_size: NA; v_call: TRBV6-2/TRBV6-3; d_call: NA; j_call: TRBJ2-1; cdr3_length: 14; cdr3_aa: CASSLGQHQGEQFF; cdr3_nt: TGTGCCAGCAGTTTAGGGCAGCACCAGGGTGAGCAGTTCTTC
clone_size: NA; v_call: TRBV5-1; d_call: TRBD1; j_call: TRBJ1-2; cdr3_length: 14; cdr3_aa: CASSSPGQGYGYTF; cdr3_nt: TGCGCCAGCAGCTCTCCGGGACAGGGGTATGGCTACACCTTC
clone_size: once; v_call: TRBV2; d_call: NA; j_call: TRBJ2-2; cdr3_length: 13; cdr3_aa: CASTDRRDGELFF; cdr3_nt: TGTGCCAGCACTGACAGGCGGGACGGGGAGCTGTTTTTT
clone_size: NA; v_call: TRBV30; d_call: TRBD1; j_call: TRBJ2-3; cdr3_length: 15; cdr3_aa: CAWSGQGSRADAQYF; cdr3_nt: TGTGCCTGGAGTGGACAGGGGAGCAGGGCAGATGCGCAGTATTTT
clone_size: NA; v_call: TRBV2; d_call: NA; j_call: TRBJ1-1; cdr3_length: 12; cdr3_aa: CASRDTYTEAFF; cdr3_nt: TGTGCCAGCAGGGACACCTACACTGAAGCTTTCTTT
clone_size: few; v_call: TRBV5-4; d_call: TRBD2; j_call: TRBJ2-3; cdr3_length: 14; cdr3_aa: CASSRRGGTDTQYF; cdr3_nt: TGTGCCAGCAGTCGGCGGGGGGGCACAGATACGCAGTATTTT
clone_size: NA; v_call: TRBV4-1; d_call: NA; j_call: TRBJ2-1; cdr3_length: 14; cdr3_aa: CASSRGQSYNEQFF; cdr3_nt: TGCGCCAGCAGCCGAGGACAATCCTACAATGAGCAGTTCTTC
clone_size: NA; v_call: TRBV19; d_call: NA; j_call: TRBJ2-3; cdr3_length: 15; cdr3_aa: CASSISADSTDTQYF; cdr3_nt: TGTGCCAGTAGTATATCCGCAGATAGCACAGATACGCAGTATTTT
clone_size: NA; v_call: TRBV11-2; d_call: TRBD1; j_call: TRBJ1-2; cdr3_length: 14; cdr3_aa: CASSRPGQRYGYTF; cdr3_nt: TGTGCCAGCAGCAGACCGGGACAGAGATATGGCTACACCTTC
clone_size: NA; v_call: TRBV29-1; d_call: NA; j_call: TRBJ2-6; cdr3_length: 13; cdr3_aa: CSARTTGANVLTF; cdr3_nt: TGCAGCGCAAGAACTACTGGGGCCAACGTCCTGACTTTC
clone_size: NA; v_call: TRBV27; d_call: NA; j_call: TRBJ1-2; cdr3_length: 13; cdr3_aa: CASSFTDSDGYTF; cdr3_nt: TGTGCCAGCAGTTTTACAGACAGCGATGGCTACACCTTC
clone_size: NA; v_call: TRBV24-1; d_call: NA; j_call: TRBJ2-3; cdr3_length: 14; cdr3_aa: CATSDPTGSDTQYF; cdr3_nt: TGTGCCACCAGTGACCCGACAGGTTCAGATACGCAGTATTTT
clone_size: once; v_call: TRBV2; d_call: NA; j_call: TRBJ1-2; cdr3_length: 13; cdr3_aa: CASSEAGAAGYTF; cdr3_nt: TGTGCCAGCAGTGAGGCAGGGGCAGCAGGCTACACCTTC
clone_size: NA; v_call: TRBV4-1; d_call: NA; j_call: TRBJ1-2; cdr3_length: 14; cdr3_aa: CASSQEGALYGYTF; cdr3_nt: TGCGCCAGCAGCCAAGAGGGGGCCCTCTATGGCTACACCTTC
clone_size: NA; v_call: TRBV19; d_call: TRBD1; j_call: TRBJ1-2; cdr3_length: 14; cdr3_aa: CASKGAALPYGYTF; cdr3_nt: TGTGCCAGTAAGGGGGCCGCTCTCCCCTATGGCTACACCTTC
clone_size: NA; v_call: TRBV5-6; d_call: NA; j_call: TRBJ2-6; cdr3_length: 17; cdr3_aa: CASSYTIDSAGANVLTF; cdr3_nt: TGTGCCAGCAGCTACACGATCGACAGTGCTGGGGCCAACGTCCTGACTTTC
clone_size: NA; v_call: TRBV13; d_call: NA; j_call: TRBJ1-6; cdr3_length: 15; cdr3_aa: CASSFLTGGRSPLHF; cdr3_nt: TGTGCCAGCAGCTTTCTCACTGGGGGGAGATCACCCCTCCACTTT
clone_size: NA; v_call: TRBV5-4; d_call: NA; j_call: TRBJ1-1; cdr3_length: 15; cdr3_aa: CASSLDPGEGTEAFF; cdr3_nt: TGTGCCAGCAGCTTGGATCCAGGGGAAGGAACTGAAGCTTTCTTT
clone_size: once; v_call: TRBV3-1/TRBV3-2; d_call: TRBD1; j_call: TRBJ1-2; cdr3_length: 14; cdr3_aa: CASSQDGTGYGYTF; cdr3_nt: TGTGCCAGCAGCCAAGATGGGACAGGGTATGGCTACACCTTC
clone_size: NA; v_call: TRBV11-2; d_call: TRBD2; j_call: TRBJ2-1; cdr3_length: 16; cdr3_aa: CASSLGGTSGYNEQFF; cdr3_nt: TGTGCCAGCAGCTTAGGAGGGACTAGCGGGTACAATGAGCAGTTCTTC
clone_size: NA; v_call: TRBV6-5; d_call: TRBD1; j_call: TRBJ1-2; cdr3_length: 12; cdr3_aa: CASSSGTDGYTF; cdr3_nt: TGTGCCAGCAGCTCTGGGACAGACGGCTACACCTTC
clone_size: NA; v_call: TRBV4-1; d_call: TRBD1; j_call: TRBJ2-2; cdr3_length: 18; cdr3_aa: CASSQGGQGTSNTGELFF; cdr3_nt: TGCGCCAGCAGCCAAGGGGGACAGGGGACTTCGAACACCGGGGAGCTGTTTTTT
clone_size: NA; v_call: TRBV2; d_call: TRBD2; j_call: TRBJ2-1; cdr3_length: 16; cdr3_aa: CASRENGLAVYNEQFF; cdr3_nt: TGTGCCAGCAGGGAAAATGGACTAGCGGTATACAATGAGCAGTTCTTC
clone_size: NA; v_call: TRBV12-3/TRBV12-4; d_call: TRBD1; j_call: TRBJ1-2; cdr3_length: 12; cdr3_aa: CASATGVYGYTF; cdr3_nt: TGTGCCAGCGCGACAGGGGTTTATGGCTACACCTTC
clone_size: NA; v_call: TRBV7-2; d_call: TRBD1; j_call: TRBJ1-5; cdr3_length: 14; cdr3_aa: CASSLDRGGQPQHF; cdr3_nt: TGTGCCAGCAGCTTAGACAGGGGCGGTCAGCCCCAGCATTTT
clone_size: NA; v_call: TRBV5-4; d_call: NA; j_call: TRBJ2-2; cdr3_length: 16; cdr3_aa: CASSLEAGGYTGELFF; cdr3_nt: TGTGCCAGCAGCTTGGAAGCGGGCGGTTACACCGGGGAGCTGTTTTTT
clone_size: NA; v_call: TRBV9; d_call: TRBD2; j_call: TRBJ2-5; cdr3_length: 17; cdr3_aa: CASSVGLAGIYEETQYF; cdr3_nt: TGTGCCAGCAGCGTGGGCCTAGCGGGGATATACGAAGAGACCCAGTACTTC
clone_size: NA; v_call: TRBV29-1; d_call: TRBD1; j_call: TRBJ1-1; cdr3_length: 13; cdr3_aa: CSVRDRANTEAFF; cdr3_nt: TGCAGCGTTCGGGACAGGGCGAACACTGAAGCTTTCTTT
clone_size: NA; v_call: TRBV25-1; d_call: NA; j_call: TRBJ1-3; cdr3_length: 15; cdr3_aa: CASSDSGIGGNTIYF; cdr3_nt: TGTGCCAGCAGTGACTCAGGGATTGGTGGAAACACCATATATTTT
clone_size: NA; v_call: TRBV6-5; d_call: NA; j_call: TRBJ2-5; cdr3_length: 15; cdr3_aa: CASRGTQGASVTQYF; cdr3_nt: TGTGCCAGCAGAGGAACACAGGGAGCTTCTGTGACCCAGTACTTC
clone_size: NA; v_call: TRBV7-7; d_call: NA; j_call: TRBJ1-5; cdr3_length: 15; cdr3_aa: CASSLPGQRNQPQHF; cdr3_nt: TGTGCCAGCAGCTTACCTGGACAGAGGAATCAGCCCCAGCATTTT
clone_size: once; v_call: TRBV15; d_call: TRBD1; j_call: TRBJ2-1; cdr3_length: 15; cdr3_aa: CAATPGTGAYNEQFF; cdr3_nt: TGTGCCGCAACCCCCGGGACAGGAGCCTACAATGAGCAGTTCTTC
clone_size: NA; v_call: TRBV19; d_call: NA; j_call: TRBJ1-1; cdr3_length: 13; cdr3_aa: CASTQAGRTEAFF; cdr3_nt: TGTGCCAGTACCCAAGCAGGGCGCACTGAAGCTTTCTTT
clone_size: NA; v_call: TRBV7-2; d_call: TRBD1; j_call: TRBJ1-6; cdr3_length: 15; cdr3_aa: CASSLGRTGDSPLHF; cdr3_nt: TGTGCCAGCAGCTTAGGCCGGACAGGGGATTCACCCCTCCACTTT
clone_size: NA; v_call: TRBV27; d_call: TRBD1; j_call: TRBJ1-6; cdr3_length: 16; cdr3_aa: CASSFGTATRDSPLHF; cdr3_nt: TGTGCCAGCAGTTTCGGGACAGCCACCCGGGATTCACCCCTCCACTTT
clone_size: NA; v_call: TRBV15; d_call: NA; j_call: TRBJ1-3; cdr3_length: 15; cdr3_aa: CATSRDKGDGNTIYF; cdr3_nt: TGTGCCACCAGCAGAGATAAGGGGGATGGAAACACCATATATTTT
clone_size: NA; v_call: TRBV5-6; d_call: NA; j_call: TRBJ2-5; cdr3_length: 14; cdr3_aa: CASSPSGRGETQYF; cdr3_nt: TGTGCCAGCAGCCCGTCCGGCAGGGGAGAGACCCAGTACTTC
clone_size: NA; v_call: TRBV14; d_call: NA; j_call: TRBJ1-3; cdr3_length: 16; cdr3_aa: CASSQLVTGSGNTIYF; cdr3_nt: TGTGCCAGCAGCCAGTTGGTCACGGGCTCTGGAAACACCATATATTTT
clone_size: NA; v_call: TRBV29-1; d_call: NA; j_call: TRBJ1-1; cdr3_length: 13; cdr3_aa: CSVIRVADTEAFF; cdr3_nt: TGCAGCGTTATCAGGGTAGCGGACACTGAAGCTTTCTTT
clone_size: NA; v_call: TRBV5-1; d_call: NA; j_call: TRBJ1-1; cdr3_length: 15; cdr3_aa: CASSQKGEYRTEAFF; cdr3_nt: TGCGCCAGCAGCCAGAAGGGGGAGTACAGGACTGAAGCTTTCTTT
clone_size: NA; v_call: TRBV18; d_call: TRBD2; j_call: TRBJ2-1; cdr3_length: 16; cdr3_aa: CASSPLAGEAGNEQFF; cdr3_nt: TGTGCCAGCTCACCACTAGCGGGGGAGGCTGGTAATGAGCAGTTCTTC
clone_size: NA; v_call: TRBV18; d_call: NA; j_call: TRBJ1-2; cdr3_length: 11; cdr3_aa: CASSTGDGYTF; cdr3_nt: TGTGCCAGCTCAACGGGGGATGGCTACACCTTC
clone_size: NA; v_call: TRBV23-1; d_call: TRBD1; j_call: TRBJ2-7; cdr3_length: 10; cdr3_aa: CASTRDRGNF; cdr3_nt: TGCGCCAGCACCCGGGACAGGGGAAACTTC
clone_size: NA; v_call: TRBV3-1/TRBV3-2; d_call: TRBD1; j_call: TRBJ2-1; cdr3_length: 15; cdr3_aa: CASSRRDRGYNEQFF; cdr3_nt: TGTGCCAGCAGCCGCCGGGACAGGGGTTACAATGAGCAGTTCTTC
clone_size: once; v_call: TRBV30; d_call: NA; j_call: TRBJ1-1; cdr3_length: 15; cdr3_aa: CAGLTLDKLNTEAFF; cdr3_nt: TGTGCCGGACTCACACTTGATAAATTGAACACTGAAGCTTTCTTT
clone_size: NA; v_call: TRBV5-5; d_call: NA; j_call: TRBJ1-1; cdr3_length: 14; cdr3_aa: CASSLGLANTEAFF; cdr3_nt: TGTGCCAGCAGCCTCGGACTGGCGAACACTGAAGCTTTCTTT
clone_size: NA; v_call: TRBV7-2; d_call: TRBD1; j_call: TRBJ1-1; cdr3_length: 16; cdr3_aa: CASSHHGQVGNTEAFF; cdr3_nt: TGTGCCAGCAGCCACCATGGACAGGTTGGGAACACTGAAGCTTTCTTT
clone_size: NA; v_call: TRBV5-1; d_call: TRBD2; j_call: TRBJ2-3; cdr3_length: 11; cdr3_aa: CASSSSGTQYF; cdr3_nt: TGCGCCAGCAGCTCTAGCGGCACGCAGTATTTT